This TCR beta chain appears in the sequencing data of a study of identical twins. This clonotype has just a few counts. The antigen is undetermined. The study's findings and limits: There was an excess of low generation probability in the out-of-frame alpha sequences that twins shared. Whereas memory repertoires showed no such difference, abundant cord blood beta clonotypes carried fewer insertions. The degree of excess twin sharing was weaker in beta out-of-frame sequences.

TCRdb reanalysed the 5' RACE reads using MiXCR and keeps one entry per CDR3 protein. The sample records a few hundred thousand distinct CDR3 sequences, roughly 13% being singletons. All of the donors were Caucasians in good health. This CDR3 has 14 residues. The J segment lost 3 bases and the V segment lost 4 bases, leaving 4 bases of the junction unmatched. The germline gives CDR1 LGHDT, CDR2 YNNKEL (reference sequence). These data were also reused for a study on yellow fever vaccine responses in identical twins.

This chain joins TRBV3-1 and TRBJ2-5, with 8 nucleotides matching TRBD1. The TCR comes from a woman between 18 and 29 years old in good health. The sample was memory (CD45RO+) T cells sorted from blood. The CDR3 DNA follows: TGTGCCAGCAGCCCCGGACAGGGTAAAGAGACCCAGTACTTC. The encoded protein is CASSPGQGKETQYF.